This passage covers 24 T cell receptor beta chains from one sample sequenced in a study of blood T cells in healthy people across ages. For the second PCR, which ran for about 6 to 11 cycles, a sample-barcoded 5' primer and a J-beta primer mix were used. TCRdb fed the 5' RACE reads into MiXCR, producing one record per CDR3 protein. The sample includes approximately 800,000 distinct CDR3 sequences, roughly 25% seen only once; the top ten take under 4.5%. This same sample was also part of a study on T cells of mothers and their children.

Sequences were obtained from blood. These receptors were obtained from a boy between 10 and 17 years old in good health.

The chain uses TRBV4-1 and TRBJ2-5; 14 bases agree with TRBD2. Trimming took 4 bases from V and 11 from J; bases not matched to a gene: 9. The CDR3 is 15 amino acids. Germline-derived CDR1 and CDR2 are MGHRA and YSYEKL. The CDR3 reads CASSPGGLAGVEQYF. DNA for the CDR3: TGCGCCAGCAGCCCCGGGGGACTAGCGGGAGTTGAGCAGTACTTC.

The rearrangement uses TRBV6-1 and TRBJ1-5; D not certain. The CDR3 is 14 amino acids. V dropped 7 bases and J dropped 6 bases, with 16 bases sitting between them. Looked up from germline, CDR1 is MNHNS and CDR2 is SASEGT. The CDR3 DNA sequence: TGTGCCAGCACCCGAAGGGTAGACGCTCAGCCCCAGCATTTT. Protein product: CASTRRVDAQPQHF.

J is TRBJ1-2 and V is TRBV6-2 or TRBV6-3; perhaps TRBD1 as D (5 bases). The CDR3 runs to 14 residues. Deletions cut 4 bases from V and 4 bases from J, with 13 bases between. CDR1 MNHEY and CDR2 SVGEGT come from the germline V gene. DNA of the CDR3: TGTGCCAGCAGTTCCAGGGAAATATTCTATGGCTACACCTTC. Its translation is CASSSREIFYGYTF.

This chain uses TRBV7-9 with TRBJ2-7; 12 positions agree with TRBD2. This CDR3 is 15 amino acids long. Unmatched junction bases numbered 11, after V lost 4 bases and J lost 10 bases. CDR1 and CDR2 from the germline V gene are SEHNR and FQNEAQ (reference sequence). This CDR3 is CASSSIGLAGSHQYF. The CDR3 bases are TGTGCCAGCAGCTCAATCGGACTAGCGGGATCGCACCAGTACTTC.

CDR3 in DNA: TGTGCCAGCAGTCGGGTCTTTGAAGCCCCAACTAATGAAAAACTGTTTTTT. It codes for CASSRVFEAPTNEKLFF. This chain links TRBV6-1 with TRBJ1-4; D is undetermined. V was pared by 5 bases and J by 0 bases, with 16 bases between. The CDR3 loop spans 17 amino acids. CDR1 is MNHNS and CDR2 is SASEGT in the germline V gene.

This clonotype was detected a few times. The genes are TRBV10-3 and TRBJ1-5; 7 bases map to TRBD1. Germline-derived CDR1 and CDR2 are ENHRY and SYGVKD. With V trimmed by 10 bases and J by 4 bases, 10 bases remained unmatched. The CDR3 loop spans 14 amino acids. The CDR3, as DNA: TGTGCCAGCAACTCCGGGACAGAGAATCAGCCCCAGCATTTT. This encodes CASNSGTENQPQHF.

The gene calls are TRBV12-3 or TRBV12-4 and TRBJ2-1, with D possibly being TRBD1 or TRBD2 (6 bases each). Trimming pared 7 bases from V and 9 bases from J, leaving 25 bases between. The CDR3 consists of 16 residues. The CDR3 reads CASIPKAGSYRVEQFF. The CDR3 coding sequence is TGTGCCAGCATCCCTAAAGCGGGTAGCTACAGGGTTGAGCAGTTCTTC.

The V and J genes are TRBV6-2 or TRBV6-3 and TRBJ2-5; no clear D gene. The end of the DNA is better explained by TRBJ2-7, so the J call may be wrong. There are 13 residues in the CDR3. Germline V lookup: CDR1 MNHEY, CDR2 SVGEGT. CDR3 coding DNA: TGTGCCAGCAGTCAGACGAGCACCTACGAGCAGTACTTC. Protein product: CASSQTSTYEQYF.

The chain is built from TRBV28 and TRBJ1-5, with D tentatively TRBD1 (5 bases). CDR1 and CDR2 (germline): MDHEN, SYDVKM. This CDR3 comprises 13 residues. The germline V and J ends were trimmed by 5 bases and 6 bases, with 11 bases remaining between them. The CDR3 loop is CASSLPGIQPQHF. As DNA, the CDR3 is TGTGCCAGCAGTCTACCAGGGATTCAGCCCCAGCATTTT. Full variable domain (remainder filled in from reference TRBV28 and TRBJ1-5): DVKVTQSSRYLVKRTGEKVFLECVQDMDHENMFWYRQDPGLGLRLIYFSYDVKMKEKGDIPEGYSVSREKKERFSLILESASTNQTSMYLCASSLPGIQPQHFGDGTRLSIL.

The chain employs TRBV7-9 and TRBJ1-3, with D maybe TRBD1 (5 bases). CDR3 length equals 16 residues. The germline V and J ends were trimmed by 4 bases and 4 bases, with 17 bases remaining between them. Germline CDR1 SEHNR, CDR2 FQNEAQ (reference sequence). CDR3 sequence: CASSSTRGDSGNTIYF. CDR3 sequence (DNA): TGTGCCAGCAGCTCCACCCGGGGGGATTCCGGAAACACCATATATTTT. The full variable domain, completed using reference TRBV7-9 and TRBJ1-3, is DTGVSQNPRHKITKRGQNVTFRCDPISEHNRLYWYRQTLGQGPEFLTYFQNEAQLEKSRLLSDRFSAERPKGSFSTLEIQRTEQGDSAMYLCASSSTRGDSGNTIYFGEGSWLTVV.

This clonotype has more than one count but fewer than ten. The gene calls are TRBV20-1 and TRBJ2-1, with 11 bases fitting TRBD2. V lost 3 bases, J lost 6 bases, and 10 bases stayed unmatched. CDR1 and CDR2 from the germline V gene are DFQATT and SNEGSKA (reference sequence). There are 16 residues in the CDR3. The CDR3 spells CSARGELAGAFNEQFF. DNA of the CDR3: TGCAGTGCTAGGGGAGAACTAGCGGGAGCGTTCAATGAGCAGTTCTTC.

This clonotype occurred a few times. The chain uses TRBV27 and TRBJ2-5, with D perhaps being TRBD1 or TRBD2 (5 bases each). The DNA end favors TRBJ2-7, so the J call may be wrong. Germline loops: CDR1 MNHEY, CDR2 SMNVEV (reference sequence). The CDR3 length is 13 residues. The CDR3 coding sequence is TGTGCCAGCGCTATGGGGGTTTGGGGCGAGCAGTACTTC. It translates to CASAMGVWGEQYF.

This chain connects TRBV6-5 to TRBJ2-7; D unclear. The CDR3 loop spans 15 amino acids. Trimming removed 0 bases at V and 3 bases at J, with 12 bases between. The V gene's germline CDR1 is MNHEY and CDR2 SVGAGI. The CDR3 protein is CASSYSSSVGYEQYF. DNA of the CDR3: TGTGCCAGCAGTTACTCGTCCTCAGTAGGCTACGAGCAGTACTTC.

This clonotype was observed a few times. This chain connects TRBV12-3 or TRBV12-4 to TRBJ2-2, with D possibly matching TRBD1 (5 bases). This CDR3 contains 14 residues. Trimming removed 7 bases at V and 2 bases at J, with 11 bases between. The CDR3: CASTRTFNTGELFF. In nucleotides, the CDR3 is TGTGCCAGCACCAGGACATTCAACACCGGGGAGCTGTTTTTT.

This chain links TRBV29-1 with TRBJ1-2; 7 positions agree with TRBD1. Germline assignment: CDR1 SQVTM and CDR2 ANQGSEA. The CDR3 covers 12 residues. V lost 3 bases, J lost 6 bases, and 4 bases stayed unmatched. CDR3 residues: CSVESGGHGYTF. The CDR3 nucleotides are TGCAGCGTTGAGTCAGGGGGTCATGGCTACACCTTC.

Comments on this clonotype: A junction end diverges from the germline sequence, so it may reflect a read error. This CDR3 reads CASSQAPGFRAYNEQFF. The CDR3 region has the DNA TGTGCCAGCAGCCAAGCCCCAGGGTTCCGGGCTTACAATGAGCAGTTCTTC. This rearrangement joins TRBV4-1 to TRBJ2-1, with a tentative D call TRBD1 (5 bases). The germline V gene encodes CDR1 MGHRA and CDR2 YSYEKL. The CDR3 loop spans 17 amino acids.

The CDR3 DNA sequence: TGCGCCAGCAGCCAAGTTGTCCGGGGGGCTGGCTACACCTTC. Protein sequence: CASSQVVRGAGYTF. The J gene is TRBJ1-2, the V gene TRBV4-3, with D tentatively TRBD1 (6 bases). V shed 1 base and J shed 7 bases, with 13 bases lying between them. CDR3 length equals 14 residues. Per the germline V gene, CDR1 is LGHNA and CDR2 is YSLEER.

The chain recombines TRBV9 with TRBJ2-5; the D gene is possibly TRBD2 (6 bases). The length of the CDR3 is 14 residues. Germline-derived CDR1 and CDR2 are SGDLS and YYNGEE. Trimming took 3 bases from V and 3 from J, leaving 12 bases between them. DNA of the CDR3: TGTGCCAGCAGCGCCTCGGGGGTTGAAGAGACCCAGTACTTC. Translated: CASSASGVEETQYF.

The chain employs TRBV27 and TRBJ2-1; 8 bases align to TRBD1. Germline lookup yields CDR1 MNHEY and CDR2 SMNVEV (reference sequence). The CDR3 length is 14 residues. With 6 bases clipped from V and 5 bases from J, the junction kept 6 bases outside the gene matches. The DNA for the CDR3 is TGTGCCAGCAGCCGGGACAGGCCTCACAATGAGCAGTTCTTC. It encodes CASSRDRPHNEQFF.

The DNA for the CDR3 is TGTGCCAGCAGTGAAACGGGAGCGTTAGCAGATACGCAGTATTTT. This codes for CASSETGALADTQYF. V gene TRBV2 combines with J gene TRBJ2-3; the D gene is possibly TRBD2 (6 bases). With 2 bases removed from V and 4 bases from J, the gap between germline ends came to 13 bases. The CDR3 consists of 15 residues. From germline, CDR1 is SNHLY and CDR2 FYNNEI.

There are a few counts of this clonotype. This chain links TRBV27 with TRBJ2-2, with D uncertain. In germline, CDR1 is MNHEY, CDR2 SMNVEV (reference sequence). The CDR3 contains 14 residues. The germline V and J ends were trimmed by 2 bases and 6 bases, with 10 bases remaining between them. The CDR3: CASSLMPLAGELFF. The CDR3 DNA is TGTGCCAGCAGTTTAATGCCCTTGGCCGGGGAGCTGTTTTTT.

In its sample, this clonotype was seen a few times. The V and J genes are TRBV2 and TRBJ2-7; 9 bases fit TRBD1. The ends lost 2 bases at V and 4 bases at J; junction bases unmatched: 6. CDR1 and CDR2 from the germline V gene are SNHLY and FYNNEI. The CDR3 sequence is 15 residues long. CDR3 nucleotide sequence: TGTGCCAGCAGTGAACCCGGGACAGGGAGGTACGAGCAGTACTTC. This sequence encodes CASSEPGTGRYEQYF.

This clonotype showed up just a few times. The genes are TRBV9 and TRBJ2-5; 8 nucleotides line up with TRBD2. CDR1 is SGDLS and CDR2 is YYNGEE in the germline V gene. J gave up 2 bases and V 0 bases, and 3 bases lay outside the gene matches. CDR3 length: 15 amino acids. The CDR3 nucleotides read TGTGCCAGCAGCGTAGGGGTAGCGGGACAAGAGACCCAGTACTTC. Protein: CASSVGVAGQETQYF.

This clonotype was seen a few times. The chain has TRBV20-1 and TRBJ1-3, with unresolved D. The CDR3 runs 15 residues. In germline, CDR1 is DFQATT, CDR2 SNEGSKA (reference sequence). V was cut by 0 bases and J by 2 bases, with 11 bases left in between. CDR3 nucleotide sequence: TGCAGTGCTAGAGATCCGAAGACCGCTGGAAACACCATATATTTT. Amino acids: CSARDPKTAGNTIYF.